These T cell receptor beta chains were read from a single sample in a study of blood T cell repertoires in COVID-19. Sequencing was performed with immunoSEQ multiplex PCR; in TCRdb, only in-frame clones are kept and a portion is missing. The table records 200,000 to 300,000 clones, approximately 88% of them present only once. The sample consisted of PBMCs or T cells enriched from blood (not recorded which). All receptors come from a woman aged 40 to 50 with acute COVID-19. CDR3s include the opening cysteine and the closing phenylalanine or tryptophan. Each record gives: V gene, D gene, J gene, clone size, CDR3 protein, CDR3 DNA. The D gene is left open where the match is weak. Size is stated for part of the rows, as once, few or many counts, or as a class when the clone is expanded.

v_call: TRBV28
d_call: TRBD1
j_call: TRBJ1-2
clone_size: NA
cdr3_aa: CASSLPHPGTANYGYTF
cdr3_nt: TGTGCCAGCAGTTTGCCGCACCCCGGGACAGCAAACTATGGCTACACCTTC

v_call: TRBV27
d_call: NA
j_call: TRBJ1-2
clone_size: NA
cdr3_aa: CASSFSPGTRQFPANYGYTF
cdr3_nt: TGTGCCAGCAGTTTTAGTCCCGGGACACGTCAGTTTCCAGCTAACTATGGCTACACCTTC

v_call: TRBV29-1
d_call: TRBD2
j_call: TRBJ2-7
clone_size: NA
cdr3_aa: CSVMRGSPYEQYF
cdr3_nt: TGCAGCGTCATGCGGGGGAGCCCCTACGAGCAGTACTTC

v_call: TRBV5-5
d_call: TRBD2
j_call: TRBJ2-1
clone_size: once
cdr3_aa: CASSALAGGSYNEQFF
cdr3_nt: TGTGCCAGCAGCGCACTAGCGGGAGGGTCCTACAATGAGCAGTTCTTC

v_call: TRBV29-1
d_call: NA
j_call: TRBJ2-1
clone_size: NA
cdr3_aa: CSAKGTPAISYNEQFF
cdr3_nt: TGCAGCGCTAAGGGGACACCTGCTATTTCCTACAATGAGCAGTTCTTC

v_call: TRBV9
d_call: NA
j_call: TRBJ1-2
clone_size: NA
cdr3_aa: CASSTTGEDGYTF
cdr3_nt: TGTGCCAGCAGCACTACAGGTGAGGATGGCTACACCTTC

v_call: TRBV24-1
d_call: NA
j_call: TRBJ1-5
clone_size: NA
cdr3_aa: CATSDARLGGQPQHF
cdr3_nt: TGTGCCACCAGTGATGCCAGATTGGGAGGTCAGCCCCAGCATTTT

v_call: TRBV12-3/TRBV12-4
d_call: NA
j_call: TRBJ1-1
clone_size: NA
cdr3_aa: CASTRQMNTEAFF
cdr3_nt: TGTGCCAGCACCCGACAGATGAACACTGAAGCTTTCTTT

v_call: TRBV30
d_call: NA
j_call: TRBJ1-1
clone_size: NA
cdr3_aa: CASSEKGVNTEAFF
cdr3_nt: TGTGCCTCCTCAGAGAAGGGGGTGAACACTGAAGCTTTCTTT

v_call: TRBV2
d_call: TRBD2
j_call: TRBJ2-5
clone_size: NA
cdr3_aa: CASSLLAGLHDWTQYF
cdr3_nt: TGTGCCAGCAGCCTACTAGCGGGCCTTCACGATTGGACCCAGTACTTC

v_call: TRBV4-1
d_call: NA
j_call: TRBJ2-7
clone_size: NA
cdr3_aa: CASSQDGSGYEQYF
cdr3_nt: TGCGCCAGCAGCCAAGATGGGTCAGGTTACGAGCAGTACTTC

v_call: TRBV21-1
d_call: NA
j_call: TRBJ1-1
clone_size: NA
cdr3_aa: CASSTPGQETFF
cdr3_nt: TGTGCCAGCAGCACTCCGGGACAGGAAACTTTCTTT

v_call: TRBV5-1
d_call: NA
j_call: TRBJ2-3
clone_size: once
cdr3_aa: CASSPLASTDTQYF
cdr3_nt: TGCGCCAGCAGCCCTCTCGCGTCCACAGATACGCAGTATTTT

v_call: TRBV28
d_call: TRBD2
j_call: TRBJ2-2
clone_size: NA
cdr3_aa: CASSTPSGTGELFF
cdr3_nt: TGTGCCAGCAGTACACCTAGCGGCACCGGGGAGCTGTTTTTT

v_call: TRBV5-8
d_call: NA
j_call: TRBJ2-4
clone_size: NA
cdr3_aa: CASSLGPEVAKNIQYF
cdr3_nt: TGTGCCAGCAGCTTGGGCCCGGAGGTAGCCAAAAACATTCAGTACTTC

v_call: TRBV29-1
d_call: TRBD2
j_call: TRBJ2-1
clone_size: NA
cdr3_aa: CSLIAGGGSYNEQFF
cdr3_nt: TGCAGTCTTATAGCGGGAGGCGGGTCCTACAATGAGCAGTTCTTC

v_call: TRBV27
d_call: NA
j_call: TRBJ2-3
clone_size: NA
cdr3_aa: CASGWLGPDTQYF
cdr3_nt: TGTGCCAGCGGGTGGTTGGGGCCAGATACGCAGTATTTT

v_call: TRBV27
d_call: TRBD1
j_call: TRBJ2-7
clone_size: NA
cdr3_aa: CASMGQGSYEQYF
cdr3_nt: TGTGCCAGCATGGGACAGGGGTCCTACGAGCAGTACTTC

v_call: TRBV28
d_call: NA
j_call: TRBJ2-7
clone_size: NA
cdr3_aa: CASSLSPTSSTHEQYF
cdr3_nt: TGTGCCAGCAGTTTAAGTCCTACTAGTTCTACCCACGAGCAGTACTTC

v_call: TRBV6-5
d_call: NA
j_call: TRBJ1-1
clone_size: NA
cdr3_aa: CASSYRLAGNAAFF
cdr3_nt: TGTGCCAGCAGTTATCGGTTGGCAGGGAACGCGGCTTTCTTT

v_call: TRBV7-2
d_call: TRBD2
j_call: TRBJ2-5
clone_size: NA
cdr3_aa: CASSSAGVRETQYF
cdr3_nt: TGTGCCAGCAGCTCGGCGGGGGTTCGAGAGACCCAGTACTTC

v_call: TRBV5-4
d_call: NA
j_call: TRBJ2-1
clone_size: NA
cdr3_aa: CASSRGSGSYNEQFF
cdr3_nt: TGTGCCAGCAGCCGGGGGTCTGGCTCCTACAATGAGCAGTTCTTC

v_call: TRBV11-2
d_call: TRBD2
j_call: TRBJ2-2
clone_size: once
cdr3_aa: CASSSRGSGGTGELFF
cdr3_nt: TGTGCCAGCAGCTCTCGCGGGAGCGGTGGCACCGGGGAGCTGTTTTTT

v_call: TRBV29-1
d_call: TRBD2
j_call: TRBJ2-2
clone_size: NA
cdr3_aa: CSVDRLAGETGELFF
cdr3_nt: TGCAGCGTTGACCGACTAGCGGGAGAAACCGGGGAGCTGTTTTTT

v_call: TRBV3-1/TRBV3-2
d_call: TRBD1
j_call: TRBJ1-1
clone_size: once
cdr3_aa: CASSQGTAYTEAFF
cdr3_nt: TGTGCCAGCAGCCAGGGGACAGCGTACACTGAAGCTTTCTTT

v_call: TRBV7-3
d_call: NA
j_call: TRBJ2-5
clone_size: NA
cdr3_aa: CASSLREQETQYF
cdr3_nt: TGTGCCAGCAGCTTGCGGGAACAAGAGACCCAGTACTTC

v_call: TRBV24-1
d_call: TRBD1
j_call: TRBJ2-1
clone_size: NA
cdr3_aa: CATSPGQGVGEQFF
cdr3_nt: TGTGCCACCAGCCCGGGACAGGGTGTGGGTGAGCAGTTCTTC

v_call: TRBV20-1
d_call: TRBD2
j_call: TRBJ2-1
clone_size: NA
cdr3_aa: CSASRPAGGSYNEQFF
cdr3_nt: TGCAGTGCTAGTCGGCCAGCGGGAGGCTCCTACAATGAGCAGTTCTTC

v_call: TRBV7-2
d_call: TRBD1
j_call: TRBJ1-3
clone_size: few
cdr3_aa: CASSVRQGAGNTIYF
cdr3_nt: TGTGCCAGCAGCGTGAGACAGGGCGCTGGAAACACCATATATTTT

v_call: TRBV5-1
d_call: NA
j_call: TRBJ1-2
clone_size: NA
cdr3_aa: CASPKEREEGHGYTF
cdr3_nt: TGCGCCAGCCCAAAGGAGCGTGAGGAGGGGCATGGCTACACCTTC